One and the same sample provided the 10 T cell receptor beta chains below, sequenced in a study of control samples from healthy donors and cancer patients. Clones were read by immunoSEQ multiplex PCR, and TCRdb kept only the in-frame ones, dropping some. The sample comprises 130,000 to 150,000 clones, approximately 94% of which are singletons, and more than 5% rests with the top ten. The sample consisted of blood. The receptors were gathered from a man aged 18 to 35 in good health.

The chain has TRBV11-1 and TRBJ2-7, with TRBD2 matching over 13 bases. Germline V lookup: CDR1 SGHAT, CDR2 FQDESV (reference sequence). The CDR3 has 17 residues. V was clipped by 0 bases and J by 3 bases; unmatched bases: 5. The CDR3 protein is CASSLALGTSGIYEQYF. The CDR3 DNA reads as TGTGCCAGCAGCTTAGCCCTTGGGACTAGCGGGATCTACGAGCAGTACTTC.

The chain couples TRBV15 to TRBJ2-1; D perhaps matches TRBD2 (6 bases). The CDR3 runs 11 residues. Trimming took 9 bases from V and 9 from J, leaving 12 bases between them. The V gene's germline CDR1 is LNHNV and CDR2 YYDKDF (reference sequence). DNA of the CDR3: TGTGCCACTGCACTAGCAGGTGAGCAGTTCTTC. It encodes CATALAGEQFF.

The chain joins TRBV6-6 to TRBJ2-7, with 10 nucleotides matching TRBD1. This CDR3 is built from 13 residues. Germline CDR1 and CDR2: MNHNY and SVGAGI (reference sequence). V lost 4 bases, J lost 6 bases, and 3 bases stayed unmatched. In DNA, the CDR3 is TGTGCCAGCAGTTTCGGGACAGGGGCCGAGCAGTACTTC. Translated, it gives CASSFGTGAEQYF.

The chain combines TRBV15 with TRBJ2-3; maybe TRBD2 (5 bases). Germline loops: CDR1 LNHNV, CDR2 YYDKDF (reference sequence). Trimming took 3 bases from V and 1 from J, leaving 8 bases between them. The CDR3 covers 14 residues. The CDR3 region is CATSREERTDTQYF. The CDR3 bases are TGTGCCACCAGCAGGGAGGAGCGCACAGATACGCAGTATTTT.

The V call is TRBV12-3 or TRBV12-4, the J call TRBJ1-1, with D hard to call. The V and J ends lost 11 bases and 2 bases respectively, with 15 bases between them. The CDR3 is 13 residues long. The CDR3 loop is CAVSITSNTEAFF. The CDR3 DNA sequence: TGTGCCGTATCCATTACCTCTAACACTGAAGCTTTCTTT.

The CDR3 region is CASSQDRRRPDEQFF. CDR3 DNA sequence: TGCGCCAGCAGCCAAGATAGGAGGCGACCGGATGAGCAGTTCTTC. The chain is built from TRBV4-3 and TRBJ2-1; TRBD2 might be the D (5 bases). In germline, CDR1 is LGHNA, CDR2 YSLEER. The CDR3 has 15 residues. V was clipped by 0 bases and J by 8 bases, with 14 bases between them.

A single count supports this clone. The rearrangement joins TRBV5-4 to TRBJ2-1, with TRBD1 identical over 9 bases. The CDR3 spans 16 residues. The J segment lost 2 bases and the V segment lost 4 bases, leaving 7 bases of the junction unmatched. Per the germline V gene, CDR1 is SGHNT and CDR2 is YYREEE (reference sequence). CDR3 amino acids: CASSIGTGNPYNEQFF. CDR3 nucleotides: TGTGCCAGCAGCATAGGGACAGGGAACCCCTACAATGAGCAGTTCTTC.

The J gene is TRBJ2-2, the V gene TRBV29-1, with D perhaps TRBD1 (5 bases). CDR3 length: 15 residues. Germline-derived CDR1 and CDR2 are SQVTM and ANQGSEA. V was pared by 2 bases and J by 0 bases, with 10 bases between. CDR3 sequence (DNA): TGCAGCGTTGAACCTCCAGGGACGAACACCGGGGAGCTGTTTTTT. It translates to CSVEPPGTNTGELFF.

The V call is TRBV18, the J call TRBJ2-2; D gene unclear. The length of the CDR3 is 16 residues. Trimming stripped 0 bases from V and 3 bases from J, with 11 bases between. Germline lookup yields CDR1 KGHSH and CDR2 LQKENI. The CDR3 DNA sequence: TGTGCCAGCTCACCACCCGTGAAGGGCGACACCGGGGAGCTGTTTTTT. Amino acid sequence: CASSPPVKGDTGELFF.

This sequence joins TRBV6-5 and TRBJ1-1; tentatively, D is TRBD1 (6 bases). The CDR3 runs to 14 residues. Germline V CDR1 and CDR2: MNHEY, SVGAGI. Trimming stripped 8 bases from V and 4 bases from J, with 17 bases between. The CDR3 protein is CASGGSGGGTEAFF. DNA for the CDR3: TGTGCCAGCGGGGGAAGCGGAGGGGGCACTGAAGCTTTCTTT.